The clone carrying this TCR beta chain was counted at least ten times. Its target is not known. Time point in this sample: persistent/refractory GD, antithyroid drugs over 5 years with positive TRAb. Preparation of the TCR library used RNA extracted from PBMCs. The sample comes from a study of regulatory T cells in long-lasting Graves disease. The CDR3 covers 14 residues. The V end was cut by 3 bases, the J end by 4 bases, with 13 bases between. In germline, CDR1 is MDHEN, CDR2 SYDVKM. Through Arm-PCR of CDR3 regions and iRepertoire HTBI primers, TCR beta libraries were built. Authors' processing steps: Detected in the samples were approximately 58 TRBV and around 15 TRBJ segments. TCRdb analysed the multiplex PCR reads with MiXCR anew, one entry per CDR3 protein. TCRdb's processing, not the authors', yielded these V and J calls. The repertoire consists of about 460,000 distinct CDR3 sequences, with approximately 23% occurring once and the leading ten covering about an eighth.

The study's findings and limits: Between persistent patients, a few thousand public clonotypes were shared, exceeding the 966 shared between new patients. Sampling was limited to peripheral blood rather than thyroid tissue.

This specimen was peripheral blood mononuclear cells (PBMCs), taken when the disease was refractory, from a patient treated with antithyroid drugs. This chain connects TRBV28 to TRBJ2-7, with unresolved D. This TCR derives from a female donor with Graves disease. The CDR3 nucleotides read TGTGCCAGCAGTTTCGGTGGGCTGAGGTACGAGCAGTACTTC. Its translation is CASSFGGLRYEQYF.